This T cell receptor (beta chain) came from a study of blood T cell repertoires in COVID-19. Study details: Researchers got acute and convalescent COVID-19 samples from the United States, Italy and Spain. The cDNA or gDNA used as material had been derived from T cells, B-cell-depleted T cells, or PBMCs.

Patients at the Seattle site were enrolled during active infection and followed longitudinally. TCRdb's table, derived via immunoSEQ multiplex PCR, lists solely in-frame clones and lacks some. This sample has hundreds of thousands of clones, with approximately 89% found just once. The ends lost 5 bases at V and 0 bases at J; junction bases unmatched: 9. CDR3 size: 17 residues. Germline lookup yields CDR1 PRHDT and CDR2 FYEKMQ (reference sequence). The sequenced sample was peripheral blood. The rearrangement uses TRBV13 and TRBJ2-4, with 8 positions matching TRBD2. The TCR comes from a man aged 18 to 35 with COVID-19, enrolled during active disease. The CDR3 is CASSLGTSGLAKNIQYF. DNA of the CDR3: TGTGCCAGCAGCCTGGGAACTAGCGGACTAGCCAAAAACATTCAGTACTTC.